A single sample gave rise to the 5 T cell receptor beta chains below, sequenced in a study of naive and memory T cell subsets. The SP2 primer and nested alpha and beta constant region primers amplified ligated cDNA in four rounds. TCRdb re-called the 5' RACE reads with MiXCR, one entry per CDR3 protein. This sample has more than 45,000 distinct CDR3 sequences, with 5.5% to 8.5% found just once. An oligonucleotide containing a UMI was ligated to the 3' end of TCR cDNA. Receptors were obtained from a male donor in good health.

The table lists this clonotype with a few counts. The rearrangement joins TRBV29-1 to TRBJ2-3, with unresolved D. The V gene's germline CDR1 is SQVTM and CDR2 ANQGSEA. V was pared by 4 bases and J by 2 bases, with 7 bases between. The CDR3 contains 12 residues. CDR3 coding DNA: TGCAGCGTTGGGATCATCACAGATACGCAGTATTTT. Its protein is CSVGIITDTQYF.

The table lists this clonotype with many counts. The V and J genes are TRBV2 and TRBJ2-7; D not resolved. Trimming took 11 bases from V and 2 from J, leaving 16 bases between them. This CDR3 region has 13 residues. Germline-derived CDR1 and CDR2 are SNHLY and FYNNEI. The chain's CDR3 is CAGTGYKPYEQYF. For the CDR3, the DNA is TGTGCCGGTACTGGCTACAAGCCCTACGAGCAGTACTTC.

The rearrangement links TRBV19 to TRBJ2-1, with 11 bases identical to TRBD2. The germline gives CDR1 LNHDA, CDR2 SQIVND (reference sequence). The CDR3 totals 20 residues. The trim removed 1 base at V and 0 bases at J, leaving 11 bases unmatched. CDR3 sequence reads: CASSIVGLAGGQSSYNEQFF. The CDR3 bases are TGTGCCAGTAGTATAGTGGGCCTAGCGGGGGGCCAGAGCTCCTACAATGAGCAGTTCTTC.

This clonotype has more than one count but fewer than ten. The genes are TRBV9 and TRBJ2-3; D uncertain. Trimming cost V 0 bases and J 0 bases, with 2 bases left between them. CDR3 length: 13 residues. In germline, CDR1 is SGDLS, CDR2 YYNGEE. CDR3 coding DNA: TGTGCCAGCAGCGTAGGCAGCACAGATACGCAGTATTTT. Translation gives CASSVGSTDTQYF.

This clonotype was observed at least ten times. This chain connects TRBV5-1 to TRBJ2-7; 10 nucleotides agree with TRBD2. V lost 4 bases to trimming and J lost 3 bases; unmatched junction nucleotides: 4. CDR3 size: 14 residues. Germline V CDR1 and CDR2: SGHRS, YFSETQ. CDR3 region: CASSLGLADYEQYF. CDR3 nucleotides: TGCGCCAGCAGCCTCGGACTAGCGGACTACGAGCAGTACTTC.